This T cell receptor (beta chain) was retrieved from a study of vaccination and CD4 T cells after COVID-19. Study details: Cellular stimulation was performed using overlapping spike peptides derived from SARS-CoV-2, HCoV-NL63, HCoV-OC43 and HCoV-229E.

Notes on this clonotype: What it binds is not known.

Treatment noted: roughly ten-day PBMC culture with coronavirus spike peptide pools or control peptides (ViraFEST assay). An Oncomine TCR Beta short-read assay was used to sequence the DNA from cultured CD4+ T cells. TCRdb processed the PCR reads anew with MiXCR; each CDR3 protein has one entry. Of almost 20,000 distinct CDR3 sequences listed, approximately 59% are singletons. Germline V lookup: CDR1 LNHNV, CDR2 YYDKDF (reference sequence). The V end was cut by 0 bases, the J end by 3 bases, with 12 bases between. The CDR3 totals 16 residues. This TCR derives from a human donor who had recovered from COVID-19. V is TRBV15 and J is TRBJ2-1, with D maybe TRBD1 (6 bases). The sample here was CD4+ T cells from blood, cultured in vitro, taken after SARS-CoV-2 vaccination. The CDR3 sequence is CATSRDRGQSYNEQFF. The CDR3 DNA reads as TGTGCCACCAGCAGAGATAGAGGACAGAGCTACAATGAGCAGTTCTTC. Together with reference TRBV15 and TRBJ2-1, the CDR3 gives the full variable domain: DAMVIQNPRYQVTQFGKPVTLSCSQTLNHNVMYWYQQKSSQAPKLLFHYYDKDFNNEADTPDNFQSRRPNTSFCFLDIRSPGLGDTAMYLCATSRDRGQSYNEQFFGPGTRLTVL.